These 18 T cell receptor beta chains were all obtained from the same sample, sequenced in a study of identical twins. In TCRdb, the 5' RACE reads were re-called with MiXCR into one record per CDR3 protein. This table has roughly 220,000 distinct CDR3 sequences, over 5% appearing once. The sample was also linked to a second study, of T cells expressing NK-cell markers.

Material for sequencing was CD8+ T cells sorted from blood. The receptors stem from a woman under 30 in good health.

The table lists this clonotype with many counts. The V and J genes are TRBV7-8 and TRBJ1-5; D perhaps matches TRBD1 (5 bases). Germline V gene lookup returns CDR1 SGHVS and CDR2 FQNEAQ. V was trimmed by 5 bases and J by 2 bases, leaving 16 bases between them. CDR3 size: 16 residues. CDR3 protein: CASSEAGARGNQPQHF. CDR3 nucleotides: TGTGCCAGCAGCGAGGCTGGGGCTAGGGGCAATCAGCCCCAGCATTTT.

This clonotype was observed many times. V usage is TRBV27 and J usage is TRBJ2-3, with D maybe TRBD2 (6 bases). The CDR3 spans 14 residues. Germline V gene data show CDR1 as MNHEY and CDR2 as SMNVEV (reference sequence). V was trimmed by 6 bases and J by 7 bases, leaving 17 bases between them. CDR3 nucleotides: TGTGCCAGCAGCCGGCTAGCGATTGTAAATACGCAGTATTTT. Translating it yields CASSRLAIVNTQYF.

This clonotype has just a few counts. This rearrangement joins TRBV11-2 to TRBJ1-1, with 7 bases that match TRBD1. Germline V lookup: CDR1 SGHAT, CDR2 FQNNGV. There are 14 residues in the CDR3. The trim removed 10 bases at V and 6 bases at J, leaving 14 bases unmatched. CDR3 in amino acids: CATRDSQPSAEAFF. Written as DNA, the CDR3 is TGTGCCACCAGGGACAGCCAACCGAGCGCTGAAGCTTTCTTT.

This clonotype was picked up many times. The chain links TRBV11-2 to TRBJ2-5; D remains ambiguous. The ends were cut back, 1 base at V and 4 bases at J, with 13 bases in the middle. Germline V CDR1 and CDR2: SGHAT, FQNNGV. CDR3 length: 15 residues. Here the CDR3 DNA reads TGTGCCAGCAGCTTAGGGTTCGTCGGCCTAGAGACCCAGTACTTC. As protein: CASSLGFVGLETQYF.

The rearrangement joins TRBV4-3 to TRBJ2-1, with D tentatively TRBD2 (6 bases). The CDR3 has 15 residues. Trimming pared 1 base from V and 7 bases from J, leaving 14 bases between. Germline CDR1 LGHNA, CDR2 YSLEER. The CDR3 reads CASSQAGVAENEQFF. In nucleotides, the CDR3 is TGCGCCAGCAGCCAAGCCGGGGTAGCGGAGAATGAGCAGTTCTTC.

This clonotype was observed many times. V gene TRBV12-5 combines with J gene TRBJ2-1; D uncertain. Per the germline V gene, CDR1 is LGHNT and CDR2 is FRNRAP. V was trimmed by 6 bases and J by 0 bases, leaving 18 bases between them. The CDR3 sequence is 17 residues long. In DNA, the CDR3 is TGTGCTAGTGGCCAAGCTGTTTCCCTGAGCTCCTACAATGAGCAGTTCTTC. Translation gives CASGQAVSLSSYNEQFF.

Concerning this clonotype itself: Possible read error: a much larger clone is one base away. It is likely a read error, because the conserved phenylalanine at the end of the CDR3 is missing. This chain connects TRBV29-1 to TRBJ2-5, with D possibly being TRBD1 (5 bases). CDR1 and CDR2 from the germline V gene are SQVTM and ANQGSEA. The CDR3 sequence is 14 residues long. With 4 bases removed from V and 10 bases from J, the gap between germline ends came to 22 bases. As DNA, the CDR3 is TGCAGCGTTGGGGCGGTGACAGCCAGGTTGGACCAGTACTAC. Translation: CSVGAVTARLDQYY.

The rearrangement uses TRBV6-5 and TRBJ1-6, with 7 bases identical to TRBD1. The CDR3 loop spans 16 amino acids. After removal of 0 bases from V and 5 bases from J, the junction contained 4 bases not matched to a gene. Germline V gene sequence: CDR1 MNHEY, CDR2 SVGAGI. CDR3 coding DNA: TGTGCCAGCAGTTACTCGAGTGACAGGGATAATTCACCCCTCCACTTT. As protein: CASSYSSDRDNSPLHF.

The chain uses TRBV30 and TRBJ1-4, with a possible D match to TRBD1 (5 bases). This CDR3 spans 13 amino acids. Germline V gives CDR1 GTSNPN, CDR2 SVGIG (reference sequence). V was pared by 3 bases and J by 5 bases, with 10 bases between. The CDR3 DNA reads TGTGCCTGGAGCAAGGGGAGGAATGAAAAACTGTTTTTT. It codes for CAWSKGRNEKLFF. The full variable domain, rest sourced from reference TRBV30 and TRBJ1-4, is SQTIHQWPATLVQPVGSPLSLECTVEGTSNPNLYWYRQAAGRGLQLLFYSVGIGQISSEVPQNLSASRPQDRQFILSSKKLLLSDSGFYLCAWSKGRNEKLFFGSGTQLSVL.

In this sample, this clonotype turned up many times. V gene TRBV7-9 combines with J gene TRBJ2-7; 12 bases align to TRBD2. CDR3 length equals 16 residues. V was pared by 4 bases and J by 2 bases, with 6 bases of the junction left unmatched. Germline CDR1 SEHNR, CDR2 FQNEAQ (reference sequence). The CDR3 region has the DNA TGTGCCAGCAGCTATATGGGACTAGCGGGCACCTACGAGCAGTACTTC. This gives the protein CASSYMGLAGTYEQYF.

In its sample, this clonotype was seen a few times. The chain carries TRBV9 and TRBJ1-2, with D unclear. Trimming cost V 7 bases and J 3 bases, with 13 bases left between them. The CDR3 loop spans 13 amino acids. Germline CDR1 SGDLS, CDR2 YYNGEE. CDR3 in amino acids: CASLGVGHYGYTF. The DNA of the CDR3 is TGTGCCAGCCTCGGGGTTGGGCACTATGGCTACACCTTC.

There are a few counts of this clonotype. The V call is TRBV20-1, the J call TRBJ1-5, with D possibly being TRBD1 (5 bases). Germline values: CDR1 DFQATT, CDR2 SNEGSKA (reference sequence). This CDR3 is built from 17 residues. The V gene lost 4 bases and the J gene lost 0 bases, with 19 bases spanning the gap. CDR3 residues: CSATYRGSGYSNQPQHF. The DNA for the CDR3 is TGCAGTGCTACCTATAGGGGATCAGGGTATAGCAATCAGCCCCAGCATTTT.

This clonotype was observed many times. The CDR3: CASTGEANTGELFF. CDR3 DNA sequence: TGTGCCAGCACTGGGGAGGCGAACACCGGGGAGCTGTTTTTT. The chain combines TRBV12-3 or TRBV12-4 with TRBJ2-2; D perhaps matches TRBD2 (6 bases). The V and J ends lost 7 bases and 0 bases respectively, with 9 bases between them. This CDR3 has 14 amino acids.

This clonotype was found many times. CDR3 nucleotide sequence: TGTGCCAGCAGCCCTAACTTGGGGGCCCTGAACACCGGGGAGCTGTTTTTT. It encodes CASSPNLGALNTGELFF. The chain employs TRBV7-2 and TRBJ2-2; the D gene is possibly TRBD1 (6 bases). The germline CDR1 and CDR2 sequences are SGHTA and FQGNSA. V was pared by 5 bases and J by 1 base, with 17 bases between. CDR3 length: 17 amino acids. The full variable domain, rest sourced from reference TRBV7-2 and TRBJ2-2, is GAGVSQSPSNKVTEKGKDVELRCDPISGHTALYWYRQSLGQGLEFLIYFQGNSAPDKSGLPSDRFSAERTGGSVSTLTIQRTQQEDSAVYLCASSPNLGALNTGELFFGEGSRLTVL.

In its sample, this clonotype is medium-sized. CDR3 DNA sequence: TGTGCCAGCAGTTTAGTCCCCACAGATACGCAGTATTTT. Translating it yields CASSLVPTDTQYF. The genes are TRBV12-3 or TRBV12-4 and TRBJ2-3; D ambiguous. CDR3 size: 13 residues. Trimming pared 1 base from V and 2 bases from J, leaving 4 bases between.

The rearrangement links TRBV29-1 to TRBJ2-4; 7 bases map to TRBD2. Trimming cost V 0 bases and J 1 base; bases outside gene matches: 3. Germline V CDR1 and CDR2: SQVTM, ANQGSEA. The CDR3 totals 15 residues. CDR3 nucleotide sequence: TGCAGCGTTGAAGATCGGGGAGGGGCCAAAAACATTCAGTACTTC. Translating gives CSVEDRGGAKNIQYF.

The chain recombines TRBV27 with TRBJ2-7; the D gene could be TRBD1 or TRBD2 (5 bases each). Germline CDR1 reads MNHEY; CDR2 reads SMNVEV (reference sequence). Deletions cut 4 bases from V and 4 bases from J, with 14 bases between. The CDR3 loop spans 14 amino acids. CDR3 in DNA: TGTGCCAGCAGTTCCGACCAGGGACGGTACGAGCAGTACTTC. Its translation is CASSSDQGRYEQYF.

This clonotype was found many times. CDR3 in amino acids: CSVEAGEGGSDTQYF. The CDR3 DNA reads as TGCAGCGTTGAAGCGGGAGAGGGGGGCTCAGATACGCAGTATTTT. This chain joins TRBV29-1 and TRBJ2-3, with D perhaps matching TRBD1 or TRBD2 (6 bases each). Trimming removed 1 base at V and 4 bases at J, with 15 bases between. The germline V gene has CDR1 SQVTM and CDR2 ANQGSEA. CDR3 size: 15 residues.